A single sample is the source of the 22 T cell receptor beta chains below, sequenced in a study of T cell responses to AZD1222 COVID-19 vaccine. Here immunoSEQ multiplex PCR was the method, and the copy in TCRdb shows in-frame clones only, minus some. This table holds about 160,000 clones, roughly nine tenths found once. This sample comprised peripheral blood, obtained on day 0 of AZD1222 vaccination. The source is an adult in good health.

The chain combines TRBV28 with TRBJ2-7; 7 nucleotides align to TRBD1. The trim removed 2 bases at V and 3 bases at J, leaving 1 base unmatched. The CDR3 contains 13 residues. Germline CDR1 reads MDHEN; CDR2 reads SYDVKM. CDR3 bases: TGTGCCAGCAGTTTAGCAGGGGGCTACGAGCAGTACTTC. Its protein is CASSLAGGYEQYF.

The count of this clone is one. This chain uses TRBV12-3 or TRBV12-4 with TRBJ2-7; possibly TRBD1 for D (6 bases). V lost 4 bases and J lost 2, with 9 bases in between. This CDR3 region has 13 residues. In DNA form, the CDR3 reads TGTGCCAGCAGTTCCGGGACACCCTACGAGCAGTACTTC. Protein product: CASSSGTPYEQYF.

This clone was seen only once. A read error may produce the germline difference seen at one junction end. This rearrangement joins TRBV7-7 to TRBJ2-2; 8 nucleotides line up with TRBD1. The CDR3 loop spans 14 amino acids. Looked up from germline, CDR1 is SSHAT and CDR2 is FNYEAQ (reference sequence). CDR3 protein: CASSLEQGAGELFF. The CDR3 coding sequence is TGTGCTAGCAGCTTAGAACAGGGGGCCGGGGAGCTGTTTTTT.

This chain connects TRBV6-4 to TRBJ2-1; D may be TRBD1 (6 bases). Looked up from germline, CDR1 is MRHNA and CDR2 is SNTAGT. The CDR3 is made up of 13 amino acids. V lost 2 bases and J lost 5, with 7 bases in between. The CDR3 loop reads CASSDRDNNEQFF. For the CDR3, the DNA is TGTGCCAGCAGTGACAGGGACAACAATGAGCAGTTCTTC.

The J gene is TRBJ2-1, the V gene TRBV7-8, with D possibly being TRBD2 (6 bases). V lost 5 bases to trimming and J lost 12 bases, with 11 bases between them. The CDR3 length is 11 residues. The germline CDR1 and CDR2 sequences are SGHVS and FQNEAQ. CDR3 sequence: CASSLTGVQFF. The CDR3 DNA reads TGTGCCAGCAGCCTAACGGGGGTGCAGTTCTTC.

V usage is TRBV4-1 and J usage is TRBJ2-7; D is perhaps TRBD1 (5 bases). The V and J ends lost 0 bases and 3 bases respectively, with 12 bases between them. CDR3 length: 15 residues. CDR1 is MGHRA and CDR2 is YSYEKL in the germline V gene. DNA of the CDR3: TGCGCCAGCAGCCAAGATTGGGGCAGTTTCTACGAGCAGTACGTC. Amino acids: CASSQDWGSFYEQYV.

The chain joins TRBV29-1 to TRBJ2-1, with D perhaps TRBD1 (6 bases). Deletions cut 7 bases from V and 4 bases from J, with 17 bases between. The germline CDR1 and CDR2 sequences are SQVTM and ANQGSEA. The CDR3 consists of 14 residues. The CDR3 coding sequence is TGCAGCGCCAAAGAACGGGACACTTACAATGAGCAGTTCTTC. Protein product: CSAKERDTYNEQFF.

This chain connects TRBV29-1 to TRBJ1-5, with D possibly TRBD1 on 5 matching bases. CDR3 length: 13 amino acids. Trimming removed 4 bases at V and 5 bases at J, with 12 bases between. The germline V gene has CDR1 SQVTM and CDR2 ANQGSEA. For the CDR3, the DNA is TGCAGCGTTGGTCCCGGGGCTTATCAGCCCCAGCATTTT. Translation: CSVGPGAYQPQHF.

The gene calls are TRBV10-3 and TRBJ1-1; the D gene is possibly TRBD1 (5 bases). The CDR3 has 13 residues. Germline V lookup: CDR1 ENHRY, CDR2 SYGVKD. V was pared by 5 bases and J by 1 base, with 8 bases between. CDR3 in DNA: TGTGCCATCAGTTCTGGGGCGAACACTGAAGCTTTCTTT. It specifies CAISSGANTEAFF.

The chain links TRBV5-4 to TRBJ1-4, with 9 bases fitting TRBD1. The germline V gene encodes CDR1 SGHNT and CDR2 YYREEE (reference sequence). J lost 8 bases, V lost 0 bases, and 5 bases had no gene match. The CDR3 sequence is 15 residues long. The CDR3 spells CASSLGQGVGEKLFF. DNA of the CDR3: TGTGCCAGCAGCTTGGGACAGGGGGTGGGGGAAAAACTGTTTTTT.

The chain joins TRBV7-9 to TRBJ2-1; D ambiguous. CDR1 and CDR2 from the germline V gene are SEHNR and FQNEAQ (reference sequence). The CDR3 spans 11 residues. V gave up 8 bases and J gave up 10 bases, with 12 bases separating them. The CDR3: CASSYIYEQFF. CDR3 sequence (DNA): TGTGCCAGCTCCTACATCTACGAGCAGTTCTTC.

For the CDR3, the DNA is TGTGCCAGCAGCCAAGGGCCGGGTGGAGGGAACGGTAACTATGGCTACACCTTC. Protein sequence: CASSQGPGGGNGNYGYTF. V is TRBV4-2 and J is TRBJ1-2; D is uncertain. Trimming took 1 base from V and 1 from J, leaving 19 bases between them. The CDR3 covers 18 residues. CDR1 LGHNA and CDR2 YNFKEQ come from the germline V gene.

This chain connects TRBV5-1 to TRBJ2-5, with D tentatively TRBD1 or TRBD2 (6 bases each). V lost 6 bases and J 0 bases, leaving 21 bases between the germline ends. The CDR3 is 17 residues long. Germline-derived CDR1 and CDR2 are SGHRS and YFSETQ. The CDR3 DNA follows: TGCGCCAGCAAAAAAGGGGGGCGTCTTGGGTACCAAGAGACCCAGTACTTC. Protein sequence: CASKKGGRLGYQETQYF.

Comment on this clone: One end of the junction varies from germline; a read error may be responsible. The chain is built from TRBV3-1 (or the pseudogene TRBV3-2) and TRBJ1-2; no firm D call. Germline V CDR1 and CDR2: LGHDT, YNNKEL (reference sequence). The CDR3 loop spans 13 amino acids. CDR3 loop: CASSQATYYDYTF. CDR3 sequence (DNA): TGTGCCAGCAGCCAAGCAACTTACTATGACTACACCTTC.

The CDR3 coding sequence is TGTGCCAGCAGCTCCAGCCCTTTATACAATGAGCAGTTCTTC. This encodes CASSSSPLYNEQFF. The chain carries TRBV5-4 and TRBJ2-1, with D unresolved. The CDR3 runs to 14 residues. The V and J ends lost 3 bases and 4 bases respectively, with 11 bases between them. Per germline, CDR1 SGHNT and CDR2 YYREEE (reference sequence).

The chain joins TRBV6-5 to TRBJ2-7; 7 nucleotides match TRBD1. After removal of 6 bases from V and 2 bases from J, the junction contained 10 bases not matched to a gene. The CDR3 has 15 residues. Germline values: CDR1 MNHEY, CDR2 SVGAGI. The CDR3 region is CASRPDRDRPYEQYV. The CDR3 region has the DNA TGTGCCAGCAGACCTGACCGGGACAGACCCTACGAGCAGTACGTC.

The V and J genes are TRBV6-1 and TRBJ1-1, with D perhaps matching TRBD1 (5 bases). CDR1 and CDR2 (germline): MNHNS, SASEGT. V lost 4 bases and J 0 bases, leaving 18 bases between the germline ends. This CDR3 comprises 17 residues. CDR3 region: CASSVWQGGTMNTEAFF. In nucleotides, the CDR3 is TGTGCCAGCAGTGTTTGGCAGGGTGGGACCATGAACACTGAAGCTTTCTTT.

The V call is TRBV10-3, the J call TRBJ1-1; D not certain. CDR1 and CDR2 from the germline V gene are ENHRY and SYGVKD. The CDR3 is 11 residues long. V dropped 6 bases and J dropped 5 bases, with 7 bases sitting between them. The DNA of the CDR3 is TGTGCCATCAGCCTCGGTACTGAAGCTTTCTTT. This gives the protein CAISLGTEAFF.

For the CDR3, the DNA is TGTGCCAGCAGTGAGACTCTGGATACGCAGTATTTT. Its protein product is CASSETLDTQYF. This chain joins TRBV6-1 and TRBJ2-3; D remains ambiguous. Trimming cost V 3 bases and J 6 bases, with 7 bases left between them. Germline V gene sequence: CDR1 MNHNS, CDR2 SASEGT. The CDR3 is 12 residues long.

This clone was detected only once. The chain joins TRBV5-1 to TRBJ2-2; TRBD2 is a possible D gene (6 bases). The CDR3 covers 15 residues. V was clipped by 1 base and J by 6 bases, with 13 bases between them. Germline V gene sequence: CDR1 SGHRS, CDR2 YFSETQ. The chain's CDR3 is CASSLWGEQSGELFF. The CDR3 coding sequence is TGCGCCAGCAGCTTGTGGGGGGAGCAATCCGGGGAGCTGTTTTTT. The full variable domain, completed using reference TRBV5-1 and TRBJ2-2, is KAGVTQTPRYLIKTRGQQVTLSCSPISGHRSVSWYQQTPGQGLQFLFEYFSETQRNKGNFPGRFSGRQFSNSRSEMNVSTLELGDSALYLCASSLWGEQSGELFFGEGSRLTVL.

The chain has TRBV4-3 and TRBJ2-7; D is possibly TRBD2 (6 bases). The germline V and J ends were trimmed by 0 bases and 3 bases, with 18 bases remaining between them. Looked up from germline, CDR1 is LGHNA and CDR2 is YSLEER. The CDR3 is made up of 17 amino acids. CDR3 amino acids: CASSQDQGGTENYEQYF. CDR3 nucleotide sequence: TGCGCCAGCAGCCAAGATCAGGGCGGGACGGAGAACTACGAGCAGTACTTC.

The V and J genes are TRBV5-1 and TRBJ1-4; TRBD1 agrees at 8 bases. Germline V gene sequence: CDR1 SGHRS, CDR2 YFSETQ. CDR3 length: 15 residues. J lost 2 bases, V lost 3 bases, and 3 bases had no gene match. The CDR3 loop reads CASSSRTGTNEKLFF. The CDR3 region has the DNA TGCGCCAGCAGCTCGCGGACAGGGACTAATGAAAAACTGTTTTTT.